The 3 T cell receptor gamma chains given below trace back to one sample, sequenced in a study of γδ T cells in repeated Plasmodium falciparum infection. Gammadelta T cells were flow-sorted from PBMC into Vgamma9/Vdelta2+ and Vdelta2-negative populations for bulk analysis. With CATT, TCRdb re-called clones from the multiplex PCR reads. The sample has some 13,000 gamma-chain clones; around 1.6% are singletons. Material for sequencing was gamma-delta T cells from blood. These receptors were taken from a pool of human donors (malaria-infected and uninfected, not separated).

This clone was picked up many times. TCRdb's listed protein matches a much larger clone and diverges from this DNA's translation at residue 2, likely through a read error; the protein shown comes from the DNA. V gene TRGV9 combines with J gene TRGJ1 or TRGJ2. No J gene was available from TCRdb, and it was assigned here by a germline match of the DNA. Looked up from germline, CDR1 is GITISATS and CDR2 is ISYDGTV (reference sequence). CDR3 length equals 12 residues. CDR3 region: CTLWANRYKKLF. The DNA for the CDR3 is TGTACCTTGTGGGCCAACCGATATAAGAAACTCTTT.

On this clone itself: The protein TCRdb gives is from a much larger clone and does not agree with this DNA's translation at residue 4, likely a read error; the protein shown here comes from the DNA. V and J are TRGV9 and TRGJ1 or TRGJ2. TCRdb does not report a J gene; here it was assigned by matching the DNA to germline references. The germline V gene encodes CDR1 GITISATS and CDR2 ISYDGTV (reference sequence). This CDR3 region has 12 residues. CDR3 bases: TGTGCCTTGCGGGAGGTCTTTAATAAGAAACTCTTT. Amino acids: CALREVFNKKLF.

Concerning this clone: The DNA is omitted, as the CDR3 cannot be located on it reliably, and the CDR3 follows TCRdb's listing. V gene assignment gives TRGV3, but the J gene was left uncalled. The CDR3 is 30 residues long, ends included. Germline CDR1 reads VTNTFY; CDR2 reads YDVSTARD (reference sequence). The CDR3 here is CATWDRIIIRNSLAVEQHLSQVSIGRIQHF.